By proportion, the clone carrying this TCR beta chain is medium-sized. As yet, its antigen is unknown. CDR1 SGHTS and CDR2 YDEGEE come from the germline V gene. V lost 2 bases, J lost 0 bases, and 11 bases lay in between. There are 15 residues in the CDR3. Repertoires were generated with immunoSEQ multiplex PCR, while TCRdb's copy carries only in-frame clones and drops some. The sample includes about 63,000 clones, roughly four fifths of them seen just once. The data are from a study of OX40 agonist ivuxolimab in advanced cancers. Broader study findings: The mean number of expanded clones was higher in CD8+ T cells than in CD4+. Among some nonresponders, normalized T-cell clonal expansion was also low.

The sample here was CD4+ or CD8+ T cells sorted from blood, taken in a trial of the OX40 agonist ivuxolimab. The sequence was collected from an adult with an advanced solid tumor such as melanoma, head and neck, liver or kidney cancer. This chain links TRBV5-8 with TRBJ1-2; D is uncertain. The CDR3 DNA sequence: TGTGCCAGCAGCTTCCGGGTTTCTTCTAACTATGGCTACACCTTC. Translating gives CASSFRVSSNYGYTF.